This TCR beta chain was observed in a study of T cell changes during pregnancy in multiple sclerosis. The CDR3 covers 14 residues. V gave up 3 bases and J gave up 0 bases, with 9 bases separating them. CDR1 SEHNR and CDR2 FQNEAQ come from the germline V gene (reference sequence). Only in-frame clones appear in the TCRdb table, and some are missing; sequencing was by immunoSEQ multiplex PCR. The data show 50,000 to 60,000 clones, about nine tenths seen once. This clonotype originated in a female donor with multiple sclerosis, enrolled in a pregnancy study. The source was CD4+ T cells from peripheral blood mononuclear cells, collected in the first trimester of pregnancy. The chain is built from TRBV7-9 and TRBJ2-7; D is unresolved. CDR3 bases: TGTGCCAGCAGCTTCGGGTCTAGCTCCTACGAGCAGTACTTC. The encoded protein is CASSFGSSSYEQYF.